This is a list of T cell receptor beta chains from one sample in a study of blood T cell repertoires in COVID-19. TCRdb's copy holds only in-frame clones and misses some; the assay was immunoSEQ multiplex PCR. Of approximately 80,000 clones listed, around nine tenths are singletons. The sample consisted of peripheral blood. The receptors here all came from a man aged 40-55 years with acute or convalescent COVID-19. The CDR3 runs from the conserved cysteine through the conserved F or W. The D gene is left open where the match is weak. A row's size may be missing; if present it is once, few, many or a size class.

clone_size	v_call	j_call	d_call	cdr3_nt	cdr3_aa
.	TRBV5-4	TRBJ2-2	.	TGTGCCAGCAGCCCGGAGACCGACACCGGGGAGCTGTTTTTT	CASSPETDTGELFF
.	TRBV18	TRBJ2-7	TRBD1	TGTGCCAGCTCACGGCAGGGGGACTACGAGCAGTACTTC	CASSRQGDYEQYF
few	TRBV29-1	TRBJ1-6	TRBD1	TGCAGCGTTAAGGACAGGGCTCAATCACCCCTCCACTTT	CSVKDRAQSPLHF
.	TRBV5-1	TRBJ2-7	TRBD1	TGCGCCAGCAGCCGGACAGGGAAGGAACGGGAGCAGTACTTC	CASSRTGKEREQYF
.	TRBV5-1	TRBJ2-1	TRBD2	TGCGCCAGCAGCTTACTGACTAGCGGGAGTCACAATGAGCAGTTCTTC	CASSLLTSGSHNEQFF
.	TRBV4-1	TRBJ1-4	.	TGCGCCAGCAGCCCACATGGGGGGGATCTAAAAAAACTGTTTTTT	CASSPHGGDLKKLFF
.	TRBV2	TRBJ2-1	.	TGTGCCAGCAGTGACAGGAAGAACGTCGATGAGCAGTTCTTC	CASSDRKNVDEQFF
once	TRBV2	TRBJ1-6	TRBD1	TGTGCCAGCAGTGAGGGGACAGCGAATTCACCCCTCCACTTT	CASSEGTANSPLHF
.	TRBV5-1	TRBJ2-5	.	TGCGCCAGCAGCTTGGGGGTCGGCGGGACCCAGTACTTC	CASSLGVGGTQYF
.	TRBV29-1	TRBJ2-3	TRBD2	TGCAGCGGGGGGACCGGGAGGGCCACAGATACGCAGTATTTT	CSGGTGRATDTQYF
.	TRBV15	TRBJ1-2	TRBD1	TGTGCCACCGGGAACAGGGGCTATGGCTACACCTTC	CATGNRGYGYTF
.	TRBV7-3	TRBJ2-3	TRBD2	TGTGCCAGCAGCTTAGCGGGGGGCTCCGTTACGCAGTATTTT	CASSLAGGSVTQYF
.	TRBV5-1	TRBJ2-3	.	TGCGCCAGCAGCTTGGTCCGGGGGAGCACAGATACGCAGTATTTT	CASSLVRGSTDTQYF
few	TRBV6-6	TRBJ2-2	TRBD2	TGTGCCAGCAGTCCCCAACCACCCGGGACTAGCGGGAACACCGGGGAGCTGTTTTTT	CASSPQPPGTSGNTGELFF
.	TRBV9	TRBJ1-2	TRBD1	TGTGCCAGCAGCGTAGTGGGGACAGACACCTATGGCTACACCTTC	CASSVVGTDTYGYTF
.	TRBV5-4	TRBJ1-6	.	TGTGCCAGCAGCTTGGGCGGGGGCCTATATAATTCACCCCTCCACTTT	CASSLGGGLYNSPLHF
.	TRBV6-4	TRBJ1-1	.	TGTGCCAGCAGAGCCGACAGAAACACTGAAGCTTTCTTT	CASRADRNTEAFF
.	TRBV18	TRBJ2-3	.	TGTGCCAGCTCACGGACTATCACAGATACGCAGTATTTT	CASSRTITDTQYF
once	TRBV7-2	TRBJ2-3	.	TGTGCCAGCAGCTTCTTTCTCGGACAGAGGACAGATACGCAGTATTTT	CASSFFLGQRTDTQYF
.	TRBV7-9	TRBJ2-2	.	TGTGCCAGCAGCTTTCGTGGGTCAGGGGCGAACACCGGGGAGCTGTTTTTT	CASSFRGSGANTGELFF
.	TRBV30	TRBJ2-1	TRBD2	TGTGCCTGGAGCCGTAGCGGGGGACCATACAATGAGCAGTTCTTC	CAWSRSGGPYNEQFF
once	TRBV5-6	TRBJ1-2	TRBD1	TGTGCCAGCAGCTCGGGACAGGGGTTCGGCTACACCTTC	CASSSGQGFGYTF
.	TRBV2	TRBJ2-5	.	TGTGCCAGCAGTGAAGCGGTTTCGGGGGGCGATGAGACCCAGTACTTC	CASSEAVSGGDETQYF
.	TRBV6-6	TRBJ1-1	.	TGTGCCAGCAGTTACACGACAGGAGTGAACACTGAAGCTTTCTTT	CASSYTTGVNTEAFF
.	TRBV5-4	TRBJ2-1	.	TGTGCCAGCAGCCACGGGGGTAGCCGGATCGGAGACAATGAGCAGTTCTTC	CASSHGGSRIGDNEQFF
.	TRBV19	TRBJ2-2	TRBD1	TGTGCCACCGGAAACGGACAGGGGGCAGGCACCGGGGAGCTGTTTTTT	CATGNGQGAGTGELFF
.	TRBV19	TRBJ2-2	TRBD2	TGTGCCAGTGGGACTAGCGGGGCGGCCGGGGAGCTGTTTTTT	CASGTSGAAGELFF
.	TRBV11-3	TRBJ2-5	.	TGTGCCAGCAGCTTCTCTGCAGGGGAGACCCAGTACTTC	CASSFSAGETQYF
.	TRBV24-1	TRBJ1-1	.	TGTGCCACCAGTGATTCCAGTAGGCGGCCGGGCACTGAAGCTTTCTTT	CATSDSSRRPGTEAFF
.	TRBV5-6	TRBJ1-1	.	TGTGCCAGCAGCTTTTGGGGCAGGGCGAACACTGAAGCTTTCTTT	CASSFWGRANTEAFF
.	TRBV18	TRBJ1-1	.	TGTGCCAGCTCACCCGACAGCGGGACTGAAGCTTTCTTT	CASSPDSGTEAFF
.	TRBV5-4	TRBJ2-7	TRBD2	TGTGCCAGCAGCCTCCCTCGGCCCGGGACTAGCGGGATCGAGCAGTACTTC	CASSLPRPGTSGIEQYF
.	TRBV6-2/TRBV6-3	TRBJ2-5	TRBD1	TGTGCCAGCAGTTGGACCCGACAGGGGGCCCAAGAGACCCAGTACTTC	CASSWTRQGAQETQYF
.	TRBV6-1	TRBJ1-2	.	TGTGCCAGCAGTGAAGGGGAGGTAAGGGGAGGCTACACCTTC	CASSEGEVRGGYTF
.	TRBV30	TRBJ2-7	TRBD1	TGTGCCTGGGAGGGTGACAGGGGCCACGAGCAGTACTTC	CAWEGDRGHEQYF